These 5 T cell receptor beta chains came from one sample sequenced in a study of blood T cell repertoires in COVID-19. Assay used: immunoSEQ multiplex PCR; TCRdb lists only in-frame clones, some missing. Among approximately 340,000 clones listed, approximately 90% were seen once. Sequencing used PBMCs or T cells enriched from blood (not recorded which). These TCRs come from a woman aged 40 to 50 who had been exposed to COVID-19.

The CDR3 sequence is CASSSGQGVTEAFF. The CDR3 coding sequence is TGTGCCAGCAGCTCTGGACAGGGAGTCACTGAAGCTTTCTTT. The rearrangement links TRBV7-9 to TRBJ1-1; 8 nucleotides align to TRBD1. The CDR3 totals 14 residues. Germline-derived CDR1 and CDR2 are SEHNR and FQNEAQ (reference sequence). V shed 4 bases, J shed 4 bases, and the junction held 5 bases outside the gene matches. The full variable domain, completed using reference TRBV7-9 and TRBJ1-1, is DTGVSQNPRHKITKRGQNVTFRCDPISEHNRLYWYRQTLGQGPEFLTYFQNEAQLEKSRLLSDRFSAERPKGSFSTLEIQRTEQGDSAMYLCASSSGQGVTEAFFGQGTRLTVV.

This chain uses TRBV7-9 with TRBJ1-3; weak D call: TRBD1 (6 bases). Trimming left V 5 bases short and J 3 bases short, with 17 bases between. Germline values: CDR1 SEHNR, CDR2 FQNEAQ (reference sequence). CDR3 size: 16 residues. The CDR3 DNA is TGTGCCAGCAGCGATACCGACAGGTCGAGTGGAAACACCATATATTTT. Translated: CASSDTDRSSGNTIYF.

The J gene is TRBJ2-1, the V gene TRBV5-1, with TRBD2 identical over 12 bases. The junction had 9 bases not matched to a gene; V was cut back by 4 bases and J by 7 bases. Germline lookup yields CDR1 SGHRS and CDR2 YFSETQ. CDR3 size: 16 residues. The CDR3 protein is CASSARLAGAQNEQFF. The CDR3 DNA sequence: TGCGCCAGCAGCGCGAGACTAGCGGGGGCCCAGAATGAGCAGTTCTTC.

The chain has TRBV3-1 (or the pseudogene TRBV3-2) and TRBJ1-6; a possible D gene is TRBD1 (6 bases). Trimming took 7 bases from V and 10 from J, leaving 17 bases between them. The CDR3 is made up of 14 amino acids. The germline V gene encodes CDR1 LGHDT and CDR2 YNNKEL (reference sequence). Here the CDR3 reads CASTLTGTESPLHF. The CDR3 DNA follows: TGTGCCAGCACCCTAACAGGGACGGAGTCACCCCTCCACTTT.

The chain couples TRBV30 to TRBJ1-4; 7 positions match TRBD1. This CDR3 spans 14 amino acids. In germline, CDR1 is GTSNPN, CDR2 SVGIG (reference sequence). J gave up 8 bases and V 1 base, and 7 bases lay outside the gene matches. CDR3 DNA: TGTGCCTGGAGTGCCACAGGGGTGGGAGAAAAACTGTTTTTT. Its protein product is CAWSATGVGEKLFF.